The sequence of this TCR beta chain was determined in a study of T-cell reconstitution after alpha-beta-depleted transplantation in children. Overall study results and limits: Reportedly, alpha-beta T cells present about two months post-transplant originated from several hundred expanded clones of graft origin.

On this clonotype: Its antigen is still unknown.

Molecular barcoding with unique molecular identifiers was used for the TCRbeta library. TCRdb reprocessed the PCR reads via MiXCR and lists one record per CDR3 protein. Here the sample spans about 980,000 distinct CDR3 sequences, less than 30% being singletons. Germline CDR1 reads LGHNA; CDR2 reads YNFKEQ. V trimming: 1 base; J trimming: 7 bases; junction bases outside the gene matches: 5. The CDR3 has 14 residues. Sequencing was performed on PBMCs, mostly from graft donor cells, taken 360 days after TCRalphabeta/CD19-depleted stem cell transplant. The TCR originated in a boy younger than two who had a stem cell transplant for SCID, so the T cells may come from the graft donor. V usage is TRBV4-2 and J usage is TRBJ2-7; TRBD2 matches 9 bases. The CDR3 sequence: CASSQGGGAQEQYF. CDR3 coding DNA: TGTGCCAGCAGCCAAGGCGGGGGGGCCCAAGAGCAGTACTTC.